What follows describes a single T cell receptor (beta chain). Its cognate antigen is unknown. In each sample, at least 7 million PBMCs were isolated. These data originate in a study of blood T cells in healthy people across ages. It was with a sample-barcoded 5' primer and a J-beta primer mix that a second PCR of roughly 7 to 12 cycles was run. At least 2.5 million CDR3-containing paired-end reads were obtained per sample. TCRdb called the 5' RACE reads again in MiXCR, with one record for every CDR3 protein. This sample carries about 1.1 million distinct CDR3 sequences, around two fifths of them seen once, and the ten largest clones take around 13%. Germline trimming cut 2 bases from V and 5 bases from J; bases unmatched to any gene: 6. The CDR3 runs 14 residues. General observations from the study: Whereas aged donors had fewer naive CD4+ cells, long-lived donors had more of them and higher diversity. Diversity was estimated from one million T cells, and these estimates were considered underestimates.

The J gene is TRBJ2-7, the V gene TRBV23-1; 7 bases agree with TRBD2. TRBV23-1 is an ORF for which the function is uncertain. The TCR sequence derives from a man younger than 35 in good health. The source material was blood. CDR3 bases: TGCGCCAGCAGTCAAAACGGGGGGATCGACGAGCAGTACTTC. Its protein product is CASSQNGGIDEQYF.